The 27 T cell receptor beta chains below come from one sample, sequenced in a study of blood T cell repertoires in COVID-19 (dated by TCRdb to the early 2020s). Library prep was done by the immunoSEQ multiplex PCR assay. This is the immuneACCESS table as TCRdb keeps it, with only in-frame sequences that have V and J called. A part of the clones is gone; compared with another copy, unresolved V genes explain less than half, and the rest is unexplained. The sample yields about 14,000 clones; less than 95% were counted once. Clones ranked in the top ten supply over 8% of the sample. Sequenced input: peripheral blood. These receptors all come from a human donor in a cohort sampled during active COVID-19.

This clone was detected once. The V and J genes are TRBV12-2 and TRBJ2-1; TRBD1, as called in the table, went unchecked against the DNA. TRBV12-2 is assigned pseudogene status. This CDR3 has 13 residues. CDR3 sequence reads: CASRLATGQEQFF. The CDR3 DNA sequence: TGTGCAAGTCGCTTAGCCACGGGACAGGAGCAGTTCTTC.

The chain has TRBV5-4 and TRBJ2-1; TRBD2 matches at 10 bases. This CDR3 contains 17 residues. Germline values: CDR1 SGHNT, CDR2 YYREEE (reference sequence). Trimming removed 5 bases from V and 7 bases from J; junction bases left unmatched: 15. The CDR3 nucleotides read TGTGCCAGCAGGACAACCCCTCTAGCGGGAGAGCCAAATGAGCAGTTCTTC. The encoded protein is CASRTTPLAGEPNEQFF.

For the CDR3, the DNA is TGTGCCAGCAGCTTGTACAGTTACACCGGGGAGCTGTTTTTT. Residues: CASSLYSYTGELFF. V usage is TRBV11-3 and J usage is TRBJ2-2; no clear D gene. This CDR3 spans 14 amino acids. Trimming shortened V by 3 bases and J by 3 bases, and 8 bases separated the two germline ends. The germline V gene encodes CDR1 SGHNT and CDR2 YENEEA.

This chain connects TRBV4-3 to TRBJ2-1; no firm D call. Germline loops: CDR1 LGHNA, CDR2 YSLEER. This CDR3 spans 15 amino acids. Trimming stripped 4 bases from V and 1 base from J, with 11 bases between. DNA of the CDR3: TGCGCCAGCAGCCTAAACGACGGGTCCTACAATGAGCAGTTCTTC. It specifies CASSLNDGSYNEQFF.

The rearrangement uses TRBV11-2 and TRBJ1-2; 8 nucleotides agree with TRBD1. From germline, CDR1 is SGHAT and CDR2 FQNNGV. The CDR3 is 14 amino acids. Losses at the gene ends were 1 base for V and 6 bases for J; bases not matched to a gene: 4. The CDR3 coding sequence is TGTGCCAGCAGCTTAGCCGGACAGGGTGATGGCTACACCTTC. Translated: CASSLAGQGDGYTF.

J is TRBJ1-2 and V is TRBV3-1 (or the pseudogene TRBV3-2); 7 nucleotides agree with TRBD1. Trimming at V came to 6 bases and at J to 8 bases, leaving 12 bases not matched to a gene. CDR1 LGHDT and CDR2 YNNKEL come from the germline V gene (reference sequence). This CDR3 contains 14 residues. CDR3 in amino acids: CASRGTGAGVGYTF. The CDR3 nucleotides read TGTGCCAGCAGGGGTACAGGGGCGGGTGTGGGCTACACCTTC.

Notes on this clone: Additional DNA sequences in this sample encode the identical CDR3. This CDR3 is CSVEGTGGGYGYTF. The CDR3 DNA sequence: TGCAGCGTTGAGGGGACAGGGGGCGGCTATGGCTACACCTTC. The chain joins TRBV29-1 to TRBJ1-2; 12 nucleotides line up with TRBD1. Trimming cost V 3 bases and J 4 bases; bases outside gene matches: 3. Per the germline V gene, CDR1 is SQVTM and CDR2 is ANQGSEA. The CDR3 runs 14 residues.

The rearrangement links TRBV2 to TRBJ2-1; 10 nucleotides agree with TRBD2. The ends lost 6 bases at V and 4 bases at J; junction bases unmatched: 6. The CDR3 sequence is 15 residues long. Germline values: CDR1 SNHLY, CDR2 FYNNEI. The CDR3 DNA sequence: TGTGCCAGCAGGGGGGGACTAGCGCCTTACAATGAGCAGTTCTTC. It translates to CASRGGLAPYNEQFF. The full variable domain, its missing parts supplied by reference TRBV2 and TRBJ2-1, is EPEVTQTPSHQVTQMGQEVILRCVPISNHLYFYWYRQILGQKVEFLVSFYNNEISEKSEIFDDQFSVERPDGSNFTLKIRSTKLEDSAMYFCASRGGLAPYNEQFFGPGTRLTVL.

V and J are TRBV5-3 and TRBJ2-7; perhaps TRBD2 as D (5 bases). TRBV5-3 is designated an ORF whose function remains uncertain. This CDR3 is built from 15 residues. V shed 4 bases and J shed 3 bases, with 17 bases lying between them. CDR3 in DNA: TGTGCCAGAAGCCCCCCGAGGGAGCGGAACTACGAGCAGTACTTC. Translation: CARSPPRERNYEQYF.

The rearrangement joins TRBV23-1 to TRBJ2-3; 7 bases fit TRBD1. Being an ORF, TRBV23-1 has a function that is uncertain. The length of the CDR3 is 17 residues. Germline trimming cut 1 base from V and 4 bases from J; bases unmatched to any gene: 11. The CDR3 here is CASSQLGPQGVPDTQYF. CDR3 DNA sequence: TGCGCCAGCAGTCAATTGGGCCCGCAGGGGGTCCCAGATACGCAGTATTTT.

The rearrangement joins TRBV18 to TRBJ2-1, with D perhaps matching TRBD2 (6 bases). With 9 bases removed from V and 5 bases from J, the gap between germline ends came to 17 bases. Germline V CDR1 and CDR2: KGHSH, LQKENI. This CDR3 is 14 amino acids long. The CDR3 DNA reads as TGTGCCAGGGCAATGGAGGGTTCCGACAATGAGCAGTTCTTC. Amino acids: CARAMEGSDNEQFF. Full variable domain (outside the CDR3, taken from reference TRBV18 and TRBJ2-1): NAGVMQNPRHLVRRRGQEARLRCSPMKGHSHVYWYRQLPEEGLKFMVYLQKENIIDESGMPKERFSAEFPKEGPSILRIQQVVRGDSAAYFCARAMEGSDNEQFFGPGTRLTVL.

In DNA form, the CDR3 reads TGTGCCAGTAGTATAGACCGGGACAGGAGTGGATGGGAGACCCAGTACTTC. Translation gives CASSIDRDRSGWETQYF. V is TRBV19 and J is TRBJ2-5; TRBD1 matches at 8 bases. Per the germline V gene, CDR1 is LNHDA and CDR2 is SQIVND (reference sequence). The CDR3 loop spans 17 amino acids. After removal of 0 bases from V and 5 bases from J, the junction contained 11 bases not matched to a gene.

V gene TRBV19 combines with J gene TRBJ1-6; D gene ambiguous. This CDR3 has 16 residues. V was trimmed by 7 bases and J by 0 bases, leaving 13 bases between them. The germline V gene has CDR1 LNHDA and CDR2 SQIVND (reference sequence). CDR3 residues: CASKTQGSSYNSPLHF. CDR3 DNA: TGTGCCAGTAAAACGCAAGGGAGCTCCTATAATTCACCCCTCCACTTT.

The gene calls are TRBV6-5 and TRBJ2-7, with D perhaps TRBD1 (6 bases). CDR1 and CDR2 from the germline V gene are MNHEY and SVGAGI. Between the trimmed V and J ends, which lost 0 bases and 0 bases, there was a span of 9 bases. This CDR3 contains 15 residues. The CDR3 DNA reads TGTGCCAGCAGTTACTCCCCCAGGGGCTCCTACGAGCAGTACTTC. It yields the protein CASSYSPRGSYEQYF.

This clone appeared a single time. The V call is TRBV2, the J call TRBJ2-3, with TRBD2 matching 9 bases. V was pared by 1 base and J by 9 bases, with 17 bases of the junction left unmatched. The CDR3 sequence is 18 residues long. Germline-derived CDR1 and CDR2 are SNHLY and FYNNEI. CDR3 in DNA: TGTGCCAGCAGTGAAGTCACTTTGACGCGGGGGGGACGAAGGACGCAGTATTTT. Protein sequence: CASSEVTLTRGGRRTQYF.

The V gene is TRBV19, the J gene TRBJ1-2, with TRBD1 as a possible D gene (5 bases). CDR1 is LNHDA, CDR2 SQIVND, per germline (reference sequence). The V gene lost 8 bases and the J gene lost 5 bases, with 12 bases spanning the gap. The CDR3 is 12 residues long. CDR3 DNA sequence: TGTGCCAGTTCCGACAGAAAATATGGCTACACCTTC. It codes for CASSDRKYGYTF.

V is TRBV5-5 and J is TRBJ2-5, with D perhaps matching TRBD1 (6 bases). V gave up 4 bases and J gave up 3 bases, with 13 bases separating them. The CDR3 runs to 14 residues. CDR1 SGHKS and CDR2 YYEKEE come from the germline V gene (reference sequence). In nucleotides, the CDR3 is TGTGCCAGCAGCCTACCCACAGGGAAAGAGACCCAGTACTTC. Translated: CASSLPTGKETQYF.

The chain employs TRBV7-2 and TRBJ2-1; 7 bases map to TRBD2. This CDR3 contains 16 residues. The V and J ends lost 1 base and 7 bases, in that order; junction bases with no gene match: 10. Germline values: CDR1 SGHTA, CDR2 FQGNSA. CDR3 DNA sequence: TGTGCCAGCAGCTTAGAAGGAGGGAGGGCCACAAATGAGCAGTTCTTC. Protein sequence: CASSLEGGRATNEQFF.

A single count supports this clone. The chain uses TRBV3-1 (or the pseudogene TRBV3-2) and TRBJ1-4; D remains unclear. This CDR3 comprises 15 residues. The V gene's germline CDR1 is LGHDT and CDR2 YNNKEL (reference sequence). Trimming shortened V by 1 base and J by 7 bases, and 13 bases separated the two germline ends. CDR3 in amino acids: CASSQAPWECEKLFF. CDR3 nucleotides: TGTGCCAGCAGCCAAGCCCCATGGGAGTGTGAAAAACTGTTTTTT.

This clone has a single count. V usage is TRBV7-2 and J usage is TRBJ2-3; D is uncertain. From germline, CDR1 is SGHTA and CDR2 FQGNSA. Trimming took 7 bases from V and 2 from J, leaving 10 bases between them. This CDR3 spans 13 amino acids. The CDR3 protein is CASNDIYTDTQYF. The CDR3 bases are TGTGCCAGCAACGACATTTACACAGATACGCAGTATTTT.

J is TRBJ2-1 and V is TRBV2; 7 nucleotides align to TRBD2. Trimming removed 9 bases from V and 1 base from J; junction bases left unmatched: 0. CDR1 SNHLY and CDR2 FYNNEI come from the germline V gene. The CDR3 totals 12 residues. CDR3 amino acids: CARRGSYNEQFF. DNA for the CDR3: TGTGCCAGGCGGGGGTCCTACAATGAGCAGTTCTTC.

The V and J genes are TRBV6-5 and TRBJ2-1; 11 nucleotides line up with TRBD1. V shed 7 bases and J 7 bases; nucleotides not matched to a gene: 6. The length of the CDR3 is 14 residues. Germline V CDR1 and CDR2: MNHEY, SVGAGI. CDR3 protein: CASTPGQGGNEQFF. For the CDR3, the DNA is TGTGCCAGCACCCCGGGACAGGGGGGAAATGAGCAGTTCTTC.

The chain links TRBV7-6 to TRBJ1-2; the match to TRBD1 covers 8 bases. V shed 0 bases, J shed 5 bases, and the junction held 5 bases outside the gene matches. The CDR3 contains 15 residues. Germline lookup yields CDR1 SGHVS and CDR2 FNYEAQ. This CDR3 is CASSLAGQGGYGYTF. The CDR3 region has the DNA TGTGCCAGCAGCTTAGCTGGACAGGGCGGGTATGGCTACACCTTC. Full variable domain (outside the CDR3, taken from reference TRBV7-6 and TRBJ1-2): GAGVSQSPRYKVTKRGQDVALRCDPISGHVSLYWYRQALGQGPEFLTYFNYEAQQDKSGLPNDRFSAERPEGSISTLTIQRTEQRDSAMYRCASSLAGQGGYGYTFGSGTRLTVV.

This sequence joins TRBV4-2 and TRBJ2-1; D unclear. The CDR3 covers 12 residues. The V end lost 1 base, the J end lost 10 bases, and 8 bases lay between the germline ends. Germline V gene lookup returns CDR1 LGHNA and CDR2 YNFKEQ. In nucleotides, the CDR3 is TGTGCCAGCAGCCAAGTGTCCCCAGAGCAGTTCTTC. This codes for CASSQVSPEQFF.

The chain combines TRBV19 with TRBJ2-1, with 7 positions matching TRBD2. This CDR3 is 18 amino acids long. Germline-derived CDR1 and CDR2 are LNHDA and SQIVND (reference sequence). Trimming removed 5 bases from V and 0 bases from J; junction bases left unmatched: 13. CDR3 in DNA: TGTGCCAGTAGTGTCATAGGGTGGCGGGGGAACTCCTACAATGAGCAGTTCTTC. It is translated as CASSVIGWRGNSYNEQFF.

A single count supports this clone. The CDR3 sequence: CTVGTGGHTDTQYF. The CDR3 DNA reads TGCACCGTGGGGACGGGGGGCCACACAGATACGCAGTATTTT. V and J are TRBV29-1 and TRBJ2-3, with D possibly matching TRBD2 (7 bases). In germline, CDR1 is SQVTM, CDR2 ANQGSEA. This CDR3 is 14 amino acids long.

This sequence joins TRBV19 and TRBJ1-2, with no clear D. The CDR3 is made up of 15 amino acids. V lost 4 bases and J lost 0, with 12 bases in between. In germline, CDR1 is LNHDA, CDR2 SQIVND (reference sequence). CDR3 sequence: CASSTTTKANYGYTF. In DNA, the CDR3 is TGTGCCAGTAGTACTACAACTAAAGCTAACTATGGCTACACCTTC.